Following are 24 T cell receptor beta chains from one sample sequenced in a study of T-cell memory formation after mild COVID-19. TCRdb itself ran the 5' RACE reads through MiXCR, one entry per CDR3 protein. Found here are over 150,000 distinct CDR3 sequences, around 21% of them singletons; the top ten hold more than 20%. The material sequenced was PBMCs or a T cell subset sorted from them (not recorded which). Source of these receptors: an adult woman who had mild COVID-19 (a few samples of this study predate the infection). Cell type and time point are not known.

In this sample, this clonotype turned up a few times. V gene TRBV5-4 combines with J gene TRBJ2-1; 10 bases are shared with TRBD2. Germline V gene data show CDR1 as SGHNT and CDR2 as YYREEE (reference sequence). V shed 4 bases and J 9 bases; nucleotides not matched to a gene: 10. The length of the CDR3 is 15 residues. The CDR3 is CASSPVLAGESEQFF. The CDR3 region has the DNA TGTGCCAGCAGCCCTGTCCTAGCGGGGGAAAGTGAGCAGTTCTTC.

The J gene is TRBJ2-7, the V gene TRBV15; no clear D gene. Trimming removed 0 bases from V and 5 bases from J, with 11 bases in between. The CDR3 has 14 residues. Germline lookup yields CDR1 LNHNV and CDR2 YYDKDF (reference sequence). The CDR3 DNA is TGTGCCACCAGCAGAGAGGCCTCGTGGGACGAGCAGTACTTC. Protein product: CATSREASWDEQYF.

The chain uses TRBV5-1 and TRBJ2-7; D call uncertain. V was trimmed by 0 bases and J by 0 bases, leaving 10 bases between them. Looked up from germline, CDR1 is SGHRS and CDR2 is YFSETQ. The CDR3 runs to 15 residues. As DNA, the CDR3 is TGCGCCAGCAGCTTGGCGTATGGATACTCCTACGAGCAGTACTTC. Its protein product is CASSLAYGYSYEQYF.

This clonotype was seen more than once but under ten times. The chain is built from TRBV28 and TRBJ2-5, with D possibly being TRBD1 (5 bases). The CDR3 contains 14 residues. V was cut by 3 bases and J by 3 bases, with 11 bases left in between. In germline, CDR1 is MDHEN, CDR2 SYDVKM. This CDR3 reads CASSFVTEKETQYF. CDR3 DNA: TGTGCCAGCAGTTTTGTGACAGAAAAAGAGACCCAGTACTTC. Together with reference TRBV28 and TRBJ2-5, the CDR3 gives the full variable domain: DVKVTQSSRYLVKRTGEKVFLECVQDMDHENMFWYRQDPGLGLRLIYFSYDVKMKEKGDIPEGYSVSREKKERFSLILESASTNQTSMYLCASSFVTEKETQYFGPGTRLLVL.

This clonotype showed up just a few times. This chain's CDR3 is CASTLTSGRRNEQFF. The CDR3 DNA reads TGTGCCAGCACCCTGACTAGCGGGAGGAGGAATGAGCAGTTCTTC. V usage is TRBV7-8 and J usage is TRBJ2-1; 13 bases agree with TRBD2. Trimming cost V 7 bases and J 7 bases; bases outside gene matches: 7. Germline lookup yields CDR1 SGHVS and CDR2 FQNEAQ. This CDR3 comprises 15 residues.

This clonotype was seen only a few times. The CDR3 here is CSADFPGQGTYEQYF. The DNA for the CDR3 is TGCAGTGCTGACTTTCCGGGACAGGGGACCTACGAGCAGTACTTC. The chain joins TRBV20-1 to TRBJ2-7, with 10 bases matching TRBD1. Looked up from germline, CDR1 is DFQATT and CDR2 is SNEGSKA (reference sequence). The J segment lost 2 bases and the V segment lost 5 bases, leaving 9 bases of the junction unmatched. This CDR3 is 15 amino acids long.

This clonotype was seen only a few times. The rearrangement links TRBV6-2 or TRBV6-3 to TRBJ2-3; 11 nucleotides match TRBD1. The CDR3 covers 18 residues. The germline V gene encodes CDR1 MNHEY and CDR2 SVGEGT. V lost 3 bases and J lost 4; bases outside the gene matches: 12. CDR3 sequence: CASSYEAPWGQGADTQYF. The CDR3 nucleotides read TGTGCCAGCAGTTATGAAGCTCCATGGGGACAGGGGGCAGATACGCAGTATTTT.

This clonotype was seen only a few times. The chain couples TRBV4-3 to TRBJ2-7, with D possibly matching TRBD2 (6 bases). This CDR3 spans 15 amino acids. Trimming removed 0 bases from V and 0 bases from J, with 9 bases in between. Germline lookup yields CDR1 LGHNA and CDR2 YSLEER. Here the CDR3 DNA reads TGCGCCAGCAGCCAAGAAGCGGGCCCCTCCTACGAGCAGTACTTC. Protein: CASSQEAGPSYEQYF.

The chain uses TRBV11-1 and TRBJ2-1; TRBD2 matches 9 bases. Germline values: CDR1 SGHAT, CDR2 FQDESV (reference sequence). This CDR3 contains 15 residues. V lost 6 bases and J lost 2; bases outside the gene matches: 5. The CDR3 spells CASSRLAAPYNEQFF. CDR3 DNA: TGTGCCAGCAGTCGACTAGCGGCGCCCTACAATGAGCAGTTCTTC.

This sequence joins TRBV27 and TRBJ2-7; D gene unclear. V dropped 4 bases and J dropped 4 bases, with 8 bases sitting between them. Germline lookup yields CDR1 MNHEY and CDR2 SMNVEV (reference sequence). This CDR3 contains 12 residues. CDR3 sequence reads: CASSSWPYEQYF. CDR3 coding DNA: TGTGCCAGCAGTTCATGGCCGTACGAGCAGTACTTC.

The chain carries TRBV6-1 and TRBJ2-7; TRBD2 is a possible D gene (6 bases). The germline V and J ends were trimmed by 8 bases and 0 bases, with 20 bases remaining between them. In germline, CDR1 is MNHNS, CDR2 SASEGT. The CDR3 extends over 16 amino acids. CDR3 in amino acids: CASAGGVAGHSYEQYF. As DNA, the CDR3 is TGTGCCAGCGCGGGCGGGGTAGCAGGGCACTCCTACGAGCAGTACTTC.

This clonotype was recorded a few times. The CDR3 sequence is CASTGLAGVHNEQFF. The CDR3, as DNA: TGTGCCAGCACCGGACTAGCGGGAGTCCACAATGAGCAGTTCTTC. The chain uses TRBV27 and TRBJ2-1; 13 positions match TRBD2. From germline, CDR1 is MNHEY and CDR2 SMNVEV (reference sequence). The CDR3 is 15 amino acids. Trimming removed 7 bases from V and 5 bases from J; junction bases left unmatched: 5.

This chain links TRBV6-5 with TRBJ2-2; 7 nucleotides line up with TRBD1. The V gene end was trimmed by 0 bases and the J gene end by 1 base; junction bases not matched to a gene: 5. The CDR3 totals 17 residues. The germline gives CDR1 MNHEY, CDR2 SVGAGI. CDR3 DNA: TGTGCCAGCAGTTACTCGTTTAGGGGGCAGAACACCGGGGAGCTGTTTTTT. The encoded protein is CASSYSFRGQNTGELFF.

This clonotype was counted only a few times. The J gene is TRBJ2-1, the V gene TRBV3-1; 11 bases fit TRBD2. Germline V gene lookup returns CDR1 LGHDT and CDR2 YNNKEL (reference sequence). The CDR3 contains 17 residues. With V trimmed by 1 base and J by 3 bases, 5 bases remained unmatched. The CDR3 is CASSQVVGTSGYNEQFF. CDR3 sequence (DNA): TGTGCCAGCAGCCAAGTAGTAGGGACTAGCGGCTACAATGAGCAGTTCTTC.

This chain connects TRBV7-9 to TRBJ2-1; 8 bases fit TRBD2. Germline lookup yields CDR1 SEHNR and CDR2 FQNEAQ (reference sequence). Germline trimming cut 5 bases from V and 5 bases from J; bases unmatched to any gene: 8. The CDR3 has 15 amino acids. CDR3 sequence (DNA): TGTGCCAGCAGCCCCCTGCGGGGGGTAAACAATGAGCAGTTCTTC. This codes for CASSPLRGVNNEQFF.

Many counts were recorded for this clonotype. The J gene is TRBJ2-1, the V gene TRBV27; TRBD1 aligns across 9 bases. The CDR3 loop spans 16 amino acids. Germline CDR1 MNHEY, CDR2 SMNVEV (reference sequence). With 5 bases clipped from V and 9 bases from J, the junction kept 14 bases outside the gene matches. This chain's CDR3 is CASSPSPGTGSSEQFF. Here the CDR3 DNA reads TGTGCCAGCAGTCCGTCCCCCGGGACAGGGAGCAGTGAGCAGTTCTTC.

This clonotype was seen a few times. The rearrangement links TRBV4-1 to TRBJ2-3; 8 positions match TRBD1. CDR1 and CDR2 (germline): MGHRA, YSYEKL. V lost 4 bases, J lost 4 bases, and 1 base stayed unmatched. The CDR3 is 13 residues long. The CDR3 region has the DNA TGCGCCAGCAGCCCACAGGGGGCAGATACGCAGTATTTT. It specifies CASSPQGADTQYF.

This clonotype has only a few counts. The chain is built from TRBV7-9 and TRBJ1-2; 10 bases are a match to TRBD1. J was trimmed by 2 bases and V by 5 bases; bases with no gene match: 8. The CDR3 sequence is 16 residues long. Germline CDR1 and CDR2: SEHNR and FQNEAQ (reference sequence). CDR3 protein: CASSPTGTGENYGYTF. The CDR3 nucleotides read TGTGCCAGCAGCCCGACCGGGACAGGGGAAAACTATGGCTACACCTTC.

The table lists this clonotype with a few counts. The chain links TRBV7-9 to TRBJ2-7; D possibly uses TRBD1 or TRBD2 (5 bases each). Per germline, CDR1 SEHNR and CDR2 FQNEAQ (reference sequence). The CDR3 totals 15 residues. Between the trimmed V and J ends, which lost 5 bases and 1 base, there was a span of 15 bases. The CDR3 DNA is TGTGCCAGCAGCGATACGACGGGACGGTCCTACGAGCAGTACTTC. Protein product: CASSDTTGRSYEQYF.

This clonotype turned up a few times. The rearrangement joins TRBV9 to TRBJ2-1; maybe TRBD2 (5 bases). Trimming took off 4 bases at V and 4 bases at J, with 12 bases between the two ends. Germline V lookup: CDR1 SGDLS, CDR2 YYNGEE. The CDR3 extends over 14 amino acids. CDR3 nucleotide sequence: TGTGCCAGCAGCCTCCCCGGGATTTACAATGAGCAGTTCTTC. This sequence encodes CASSLPGIYNEQFF.

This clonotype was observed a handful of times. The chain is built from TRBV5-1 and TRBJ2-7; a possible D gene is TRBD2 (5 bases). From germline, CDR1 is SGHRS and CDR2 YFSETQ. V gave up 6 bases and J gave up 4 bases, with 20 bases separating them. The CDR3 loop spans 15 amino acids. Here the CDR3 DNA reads TGCGCCAGCACCCCTAGGACGGCGGGTGGTTACGAGCAGTACTTC. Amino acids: CASTPRTAGGYEQYF. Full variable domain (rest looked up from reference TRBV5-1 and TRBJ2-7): KAGVTQTPRYLIKTRGQQVTLSCSPISGHRSVSWYQQTPGQGLQFLFEYFSETQRNKGNFPGRFSGRQFSNSRSEMNVSTLELGDSALYLCASTPRTAGGYEQYFGPGTRLTVT.

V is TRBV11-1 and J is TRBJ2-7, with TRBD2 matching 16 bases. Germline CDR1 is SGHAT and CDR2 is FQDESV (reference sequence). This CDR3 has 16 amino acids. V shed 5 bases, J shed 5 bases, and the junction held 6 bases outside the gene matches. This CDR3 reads CASSPGTSGRAHEQYF. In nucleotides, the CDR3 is TGTGCCAGCAGCCCCGGGACTAGCGGGAGGGCCCACGAGCAGTACTTC.

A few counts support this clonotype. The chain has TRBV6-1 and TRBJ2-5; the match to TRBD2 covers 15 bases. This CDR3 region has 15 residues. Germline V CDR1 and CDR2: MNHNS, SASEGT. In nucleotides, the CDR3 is TGTTCAGCGGGACTAGCGGGGGGAGCACAAGAGACCCAGTACTTC. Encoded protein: CSAGLAGGAQETQYF.

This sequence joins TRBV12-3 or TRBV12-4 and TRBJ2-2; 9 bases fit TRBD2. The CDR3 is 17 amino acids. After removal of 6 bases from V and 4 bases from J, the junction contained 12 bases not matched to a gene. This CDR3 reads CASSPSGTRLGTGELFF. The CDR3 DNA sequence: TGTGCCAGCAGCCCTAGCGGGACGCGTCTTGGCACCGGGGAGCTGTTTTTT.